This T cell receptor (beta chain) was captured by sequencing in a study of cytomegalovirus exposure and HLA in healthy donors. Study-level points and caveats: The authors later found TCR association rates varying by HLA locus, with DRB1 most and HLA-C fewest.

In the case of this clone: Its target is not known.

This CDR3 spans 15 amino acids. CDR1 and CDR2 from the germline V gene are LNHDA and SQIVND (reference sequence). Trimming took 7 bases from V and 7 from J; bases not matched to a gene: 9. This PCR relied on a set of 60 Vbeta primers and 13 Jbeta primers. TCRdb keeps only in-frame clones here, not all; method: immunoSEQ multiplex PCR. The table lists 170,000 or so clones, around three quarters of them singletons. The material sequenced was PBMCs. The TCR was taken from a man in his forties in good health and CMV-seronegative. V and J are TRBV19 and TRBJ2-1; 11 bases are shared with TRBD1. The CDR3 bases are TGTGCCAGTACTCGGGCCCGGGACAGGGGGAATGAGCAGTTCTTC. Encoded protein: CASTRARDRGNEQFF.